This TCR beta chain was identified during a study of blood T cells in healthy people across ages. This CDR3 is built from 12 residues. Trimming left V 5 bases short and J 7 bases short, with 9 bases between. Alongside a J-beta primer mix, a sample-barcoded 5' primer served in a second PCR lasting roughly 6 to 11 cycles. TCRdb reprocessed the 5' RACE reads with MiXCR, giving one entry per CDR3 protein. The sample records about 1,000,000 distinct CDR3 sequences, 35% to 50% being singletons. The rearrangement joins TRBV12-3 or TRBV12-4 to TRBJ2-1, with D perhaps TRBD1 (5 bases). The sequence derives from a woman aged 60-75 years in good health. Sequencing input: blood. CDR3 protein: CASSPTANEQFF. CDR3 coding DNA: TGTGCCAGCAGTCCGACAGCAAATGAGCAGTTCTTC.